The clone carrying this TCR beta chain was counted at least ten times. The antigen remains undetermined. The entry originates in a study of T cells in Graves' hyperthyroidism and ophthalmopathy. Study findings and constraints: Most thyroid clonotypes that were expanded above 0.001 also turned up in blood. Ophthalmopathy got predicted by the model a median around six months before its onset.

Fresh peripheral blood, roughly 9.8 ml of it, supplied the PBMCs. It was RNA transcripts that yielded the amplified TCR beta CDR3 regions. HTBI primers were the set used in a first-round RT-PCR of the TCR CDR3. TCRdb re-called the multiplex PCR reads through MiXCR, storing one row per CDR3 protein. Of some 800,000 distinct CDR3 sequences in the sample, about two fifths are singletons; the top ten hold 7% to 10%. Germline V lookup: CDR1 LNHDA, CDR2 SQIVND (reference sequence). The CDR3 loop spans 15 amino acids. V lost 1 base to trimming and J lost 7 bases, with 14 bases between them. The material sequenced was blood. The TCR originated in a man aged 18 to 29 with Graves' hyperthyroidism. The rearrangement links TRBV19 to TRBJ1-5; D gene ambiguous. CDR3: CASSIVLGSGQPQHF. In DNA form, the CDR3 reads TGTGCCAGTAGTATAGTTCTCGGGTCGGGGCAGCCCCAGCATTTT.